This is a list of T cell receptor beta chains from one sample in a study of OX40 agonist ivuxolimab in advanced cancers. The assay was immunoSEQ multiplex PCR, and TCRdb's table has in-frame clones only and misses some. This table holds 81,000 or so clones, more than 75% found once. Material: CD4+ or CD8+ T cells sorted from blood, obtained in a trial of the OX40 agonist ivuxolimab. These receptors were obtained from an adult with an advanced solid tumor such as melanoma, head and neck, liver or kidney cancer. Both conserved end residues are part of each CDR3. The D gene is left open where the match is weak. Rows may omit the clone size; those that give it use once, few, many or a size class.

clone size,V gene,J gene,D gene,CDR3 DNA,CDR3 protein
.,TRBV2,TRBJ1-2,TRBD1,TGTGCCAACCGGGCGGGACAGGATATAACCTATGGCTACACCTTC,CANRAGQDITYGYTF
.,TRBV2,TRBJ2-2,.,TGTGCCAGCAGGACCGGGACTGGGAACACCGGGGAGCTGTTTTTT,CASRTGTGNTGELFF
.,TRBV6-4,TRBJ1-5,.,TGTGCCAGCAGTGCCCAACCCAATCAGCCCCAGCATTTT,CASSAQPNQPQHF
.,TRBV6-5,TRBJ2-7,.,TGTGCCAGCAGTTACTTCTACGAGCAGTACTTC,CASSYFYEQYF
.,TRBV2,TRBJ1-1,.,TGTGCCAACCAGAAGGAGGTGAACACTGAAGCTTTCTTT,CANQKEVNTEAFF
.,TRBV29-1,TRBJ1-2,.,TGCAGCGTTTACTCCGGGAATTATGGCTACACCTTC,CSVYSGNYGYTF
.,TRBV2,TRBJ1-4,.,TGTGCCAGCCTGTTAGGGGGGTCTAATGAAAAACTGTTTTTT,CASLLGGSNEKLFF
once,TRBV10-2,TRBJ1-2,.,TGCGCCAGCGGTGAGGGACCGGGCGGCTACACCTTC,CASGEGPGGYTF
.,TRBV7-2,TRBJ2-7,.,TGTGCCAGCAGCTATAGGGCGGGGATGCTCAGCTCCTACGAGCAGTACTTC,CASSYRAGMLSSYEQYF
.,TRBV7-3,TRBJ2-2,.,TGTGCCAGCAGCTTATCCCCGGTCCCGAACACCGGGGAGCTGTTTTTT,CASSLSPVPNTGELFF
.,TRBV7-9,TRBJ1-1,.,TGTGCCAGCAGCTGGGGGGCAGTCACGCAAGCTTTCTTT,CASSWGAVTQAFF